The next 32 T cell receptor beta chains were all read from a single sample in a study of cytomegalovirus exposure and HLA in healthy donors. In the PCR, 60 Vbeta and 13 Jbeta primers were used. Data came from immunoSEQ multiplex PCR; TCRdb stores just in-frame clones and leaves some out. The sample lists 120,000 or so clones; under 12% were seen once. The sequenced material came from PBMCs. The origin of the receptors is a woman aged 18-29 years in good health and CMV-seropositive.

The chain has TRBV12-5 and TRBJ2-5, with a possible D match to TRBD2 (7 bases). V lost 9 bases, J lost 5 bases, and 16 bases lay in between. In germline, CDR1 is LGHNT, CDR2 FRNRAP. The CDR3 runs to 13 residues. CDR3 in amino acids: CASSAGARETQYF. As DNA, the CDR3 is TGTGCTAGCTCCGCGGGGGCCCGGGAGACCCAGTACTTC.

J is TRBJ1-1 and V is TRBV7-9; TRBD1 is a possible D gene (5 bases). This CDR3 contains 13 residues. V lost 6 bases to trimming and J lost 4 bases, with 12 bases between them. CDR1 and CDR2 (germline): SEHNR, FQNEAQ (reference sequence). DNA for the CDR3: TGTGCCAGCAGGAGGCGGGACTCCACTGAAGCTTTCTTT. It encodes CASRRRDSTEAFF.

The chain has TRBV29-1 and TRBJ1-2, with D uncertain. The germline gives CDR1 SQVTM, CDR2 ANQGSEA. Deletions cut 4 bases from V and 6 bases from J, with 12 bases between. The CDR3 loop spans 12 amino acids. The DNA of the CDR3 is TGCAGCGTTGGACGGGCCGGGGATGGCTACACCTTC. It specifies CSVGRAGDGYTF.

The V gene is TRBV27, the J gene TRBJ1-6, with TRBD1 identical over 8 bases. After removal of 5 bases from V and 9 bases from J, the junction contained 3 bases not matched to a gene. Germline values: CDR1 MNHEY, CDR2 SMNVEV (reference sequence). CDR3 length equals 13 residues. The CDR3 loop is CASSGQGGSPLHF. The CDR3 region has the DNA TGTGCCAGCAGTGGACAGGGCGGTTCACCCCTCCACTTT.

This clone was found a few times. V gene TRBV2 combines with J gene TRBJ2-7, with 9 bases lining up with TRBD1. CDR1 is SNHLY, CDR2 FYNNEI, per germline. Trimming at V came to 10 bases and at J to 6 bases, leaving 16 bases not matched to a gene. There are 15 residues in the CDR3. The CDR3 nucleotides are TGTGCCATCGACGGAGCCGGGACAGGGAAACCCGAGCAGTACTTC. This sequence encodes CAIDGAGTGKPEQYF.

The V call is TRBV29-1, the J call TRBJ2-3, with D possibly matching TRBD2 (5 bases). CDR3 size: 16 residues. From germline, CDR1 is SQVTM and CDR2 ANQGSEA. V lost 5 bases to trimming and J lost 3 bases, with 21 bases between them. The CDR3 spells CSVRGQKGSATDTQYF. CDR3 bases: TGCAGCGTTCGAGGCCAGAAAGGGAGCGCGACAGATACGCAGTATTTT.

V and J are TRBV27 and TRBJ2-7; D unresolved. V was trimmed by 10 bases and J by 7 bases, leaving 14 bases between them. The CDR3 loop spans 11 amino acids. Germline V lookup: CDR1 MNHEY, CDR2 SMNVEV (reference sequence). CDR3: CATSWAGEQYF. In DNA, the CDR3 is TGTGCCACCTCCTGGGCTGGTGAGCAGTACTTC.

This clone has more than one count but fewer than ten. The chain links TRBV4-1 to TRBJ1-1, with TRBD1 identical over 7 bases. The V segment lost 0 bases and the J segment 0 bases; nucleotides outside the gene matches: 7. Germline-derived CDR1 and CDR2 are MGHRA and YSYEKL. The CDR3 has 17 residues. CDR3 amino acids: CASSQEGTGVLNTEAFF. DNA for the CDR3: TGCGCCAGCAGCCAAGAAGGAACAGGGGTATTGAACACTGAAGCTTTCTTT.

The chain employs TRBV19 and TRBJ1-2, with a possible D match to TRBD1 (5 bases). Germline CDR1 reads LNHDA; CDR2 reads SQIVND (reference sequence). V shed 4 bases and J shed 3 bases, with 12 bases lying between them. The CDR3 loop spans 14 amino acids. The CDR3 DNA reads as TGTGCCAGTAGTAAGACAGATATCTACTATGGCTACACCTTC. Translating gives CASSKTDIYYGYTF.

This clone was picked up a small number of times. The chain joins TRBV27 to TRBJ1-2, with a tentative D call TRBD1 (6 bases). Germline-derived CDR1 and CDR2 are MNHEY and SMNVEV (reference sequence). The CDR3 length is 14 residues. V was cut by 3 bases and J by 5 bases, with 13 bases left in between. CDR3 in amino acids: CASSLKGVGYGYTF. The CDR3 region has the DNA TGTGCCAGCAGTTTGAAGGGGGTAGGGTATGGCTACACCTTC.

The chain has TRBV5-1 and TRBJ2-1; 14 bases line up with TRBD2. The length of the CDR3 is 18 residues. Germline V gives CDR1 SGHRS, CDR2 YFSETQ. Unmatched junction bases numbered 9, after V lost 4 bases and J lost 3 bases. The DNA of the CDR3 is TGCGCCAGCAGCGGTATCGGGACTAGCGGGAGCTACTACAATGAGCAGTTCTTC. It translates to CASSGIGTSGSYYNEQFF.

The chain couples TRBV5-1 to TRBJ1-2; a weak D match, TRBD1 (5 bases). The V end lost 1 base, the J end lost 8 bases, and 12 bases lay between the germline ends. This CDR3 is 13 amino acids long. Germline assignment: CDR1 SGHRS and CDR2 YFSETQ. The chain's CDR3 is CASSLSRDSGYTF. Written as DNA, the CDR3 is TGCGCCAGCAGCTTGAGCAGGGATAGCGGCTACACCTTC.

The CDR3, as DNA: TGTGCTAGTTGGGGGGCAACTAATGAAAAACTGTTTTTT. Translating gives CASWGATNEKLFF. This sequence joins TRBV12-5 and TRBJ1-4; possible D gene TRBD1, 5 bases. This CDR3 region has 13 residues. CDR1 is LGHNT, CDR2 FRNRAP, per germline. Trimming took 8 bases from V and 0 from J, leaving 7 bases between them.

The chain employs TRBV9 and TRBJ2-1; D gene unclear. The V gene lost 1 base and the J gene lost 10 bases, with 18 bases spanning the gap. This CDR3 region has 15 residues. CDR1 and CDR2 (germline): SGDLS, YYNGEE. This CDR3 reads CASSVLGTRSWEQFF. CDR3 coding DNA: TGTGCCAGCAGCGTACTTGGTACCCGGTCATGGGAGCAGTTCTTC.

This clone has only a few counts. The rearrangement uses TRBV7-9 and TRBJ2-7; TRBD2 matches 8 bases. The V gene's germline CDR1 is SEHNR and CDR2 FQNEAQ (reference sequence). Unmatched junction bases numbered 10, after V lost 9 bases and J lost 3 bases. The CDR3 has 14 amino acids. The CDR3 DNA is TGTGCCAGTCGTAAAGGGGGACTAGACTACGAGCAGTACTTC. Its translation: CASRKGGLDYEQYF.

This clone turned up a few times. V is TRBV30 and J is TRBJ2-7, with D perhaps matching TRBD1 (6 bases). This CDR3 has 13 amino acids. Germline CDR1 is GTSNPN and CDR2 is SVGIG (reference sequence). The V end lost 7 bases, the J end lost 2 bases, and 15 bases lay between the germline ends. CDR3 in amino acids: CAYSTGSTYEQYF. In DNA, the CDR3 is TGTGCCTACTCGACAGGAAGCACCTACGAGCAGTACTTC. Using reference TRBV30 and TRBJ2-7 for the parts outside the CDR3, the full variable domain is SQTIHQWPATLVQPVGSPLSLECTVEGTSNPNLYWYRQAAGRGLQLLFYSVGIGQISSEVPQNLSASRPQDRQFILSSKKLLLSDSGFYLCAYSTGSTYEQYFGPGTRLTVT.

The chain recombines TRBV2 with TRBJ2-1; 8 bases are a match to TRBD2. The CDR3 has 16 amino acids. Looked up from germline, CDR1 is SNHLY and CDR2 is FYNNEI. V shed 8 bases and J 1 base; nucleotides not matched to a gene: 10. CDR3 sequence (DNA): TGTGCCAGCCTTATAACGGGGACTAGGTCCTACAATGAGCAGTTCTTC. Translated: CASLITGTRSYNEQFF.

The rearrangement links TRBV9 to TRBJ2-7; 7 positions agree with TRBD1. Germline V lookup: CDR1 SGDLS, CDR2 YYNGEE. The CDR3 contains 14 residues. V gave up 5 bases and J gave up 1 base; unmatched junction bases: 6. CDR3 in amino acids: CASSLTGPSYEQYF. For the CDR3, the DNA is TGTGCCAGCAGTTTGACAGGGCCATCCTACGAGCAGTACTTC.

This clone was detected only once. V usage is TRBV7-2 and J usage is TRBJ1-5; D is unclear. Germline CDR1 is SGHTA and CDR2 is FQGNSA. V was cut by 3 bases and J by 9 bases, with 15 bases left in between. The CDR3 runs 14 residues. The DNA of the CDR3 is TGTGCCAGCAGCTTGGGGAGTTGGGCGGGGCCCCAGCATTTT. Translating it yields CASSLGSWAGPQHF.

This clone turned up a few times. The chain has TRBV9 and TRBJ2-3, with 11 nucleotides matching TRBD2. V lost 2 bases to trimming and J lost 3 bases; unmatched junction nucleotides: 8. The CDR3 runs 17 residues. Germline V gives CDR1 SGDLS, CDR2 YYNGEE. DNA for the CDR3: TGTGCCAGCAGCGTCTTCTCCGGGACTAGCGGTACAGATACGCAGTATTTT. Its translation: CASSVFSGTSGTDTQYF.

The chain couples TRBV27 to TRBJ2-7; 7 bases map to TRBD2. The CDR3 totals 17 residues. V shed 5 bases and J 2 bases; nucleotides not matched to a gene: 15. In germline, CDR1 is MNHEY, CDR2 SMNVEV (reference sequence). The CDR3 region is CASSHRGGSYTPYEQYF. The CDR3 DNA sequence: TGTGCCAGCAGTCACCGGGGCGGGAGCTATACCCCCTACGAGCAGTACTTC.

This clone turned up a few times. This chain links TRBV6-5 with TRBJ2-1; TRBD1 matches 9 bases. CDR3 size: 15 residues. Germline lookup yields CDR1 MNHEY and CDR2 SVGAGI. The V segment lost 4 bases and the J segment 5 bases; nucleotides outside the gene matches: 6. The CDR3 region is CASSLGQGGDNEQFF. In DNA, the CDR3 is TGTGCCAGCAGTTTGGGACAGGGTGGGGACAATGAGCAGTTCTTC.

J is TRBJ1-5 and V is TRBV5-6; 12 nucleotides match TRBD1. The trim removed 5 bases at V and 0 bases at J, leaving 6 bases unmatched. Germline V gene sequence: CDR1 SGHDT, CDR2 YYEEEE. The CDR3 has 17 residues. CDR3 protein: CASSAGTGGFSNQPQHF. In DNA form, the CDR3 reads TGTGCCAGCAGTGCCGGGACAGGGGGCTTTAGCAATCAGCCCCAGCATTTT.

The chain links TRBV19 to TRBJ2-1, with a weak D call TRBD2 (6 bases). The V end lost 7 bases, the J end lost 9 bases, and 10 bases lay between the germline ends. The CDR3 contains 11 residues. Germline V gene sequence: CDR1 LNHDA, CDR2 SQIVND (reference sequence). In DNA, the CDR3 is TGTGCCAGTACTCGGGGGATTGAGCAGTTCTTC. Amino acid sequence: CASTRGIEQFF.

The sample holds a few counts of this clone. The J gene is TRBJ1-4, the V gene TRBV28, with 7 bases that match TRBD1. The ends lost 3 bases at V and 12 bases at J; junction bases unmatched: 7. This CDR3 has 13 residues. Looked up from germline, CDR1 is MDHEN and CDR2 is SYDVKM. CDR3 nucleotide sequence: TGTGCCAGCAGTTTCGTCAGGGGGTGGCAACTGTTTTTT. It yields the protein CASSFVRGWQLFF.

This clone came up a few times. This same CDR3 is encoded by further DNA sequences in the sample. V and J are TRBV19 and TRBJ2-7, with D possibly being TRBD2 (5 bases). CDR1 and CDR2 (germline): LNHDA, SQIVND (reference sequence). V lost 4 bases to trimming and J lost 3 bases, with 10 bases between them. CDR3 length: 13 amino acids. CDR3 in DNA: TGTGCCAGTAGTAGGGGAGCAGGCTACGAGCAGTACTTC. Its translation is CASSRGAGYEQYF.

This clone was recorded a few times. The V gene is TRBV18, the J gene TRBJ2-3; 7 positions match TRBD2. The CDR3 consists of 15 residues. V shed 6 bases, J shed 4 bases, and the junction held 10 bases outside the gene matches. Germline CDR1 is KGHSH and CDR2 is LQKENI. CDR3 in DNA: TGTGCCAGCTCCCTGGGCGGGAGAGGGTCAGATACGCAGTATTTT. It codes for CASSLGGRGSDTQYF.

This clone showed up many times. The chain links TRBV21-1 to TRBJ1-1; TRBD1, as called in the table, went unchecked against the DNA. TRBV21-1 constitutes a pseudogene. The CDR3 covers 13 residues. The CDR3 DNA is TGTGCCAGCAGCATTCCAGGGAACACTGAAGCTTTCTTT. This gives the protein CASSIPGNTEAFF.

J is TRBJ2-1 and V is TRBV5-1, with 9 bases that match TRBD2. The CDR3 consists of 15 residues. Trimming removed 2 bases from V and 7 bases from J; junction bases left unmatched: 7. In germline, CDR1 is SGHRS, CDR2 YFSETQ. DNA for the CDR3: TGCGCCAGCAGCTTTCTTCCGGGACTAGCAAATGAGCAGTTCTTC. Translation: CASSFLPGLANEQFF.

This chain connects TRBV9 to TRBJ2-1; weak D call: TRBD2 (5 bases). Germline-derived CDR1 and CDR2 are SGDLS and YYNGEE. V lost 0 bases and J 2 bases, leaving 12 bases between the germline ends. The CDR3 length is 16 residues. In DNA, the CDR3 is TGTGCCAGCAGCGTAGGGGTGGGAGTAACCTACAATGAGCAGTTCTTC. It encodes CASSVGVGVTYNEQFF. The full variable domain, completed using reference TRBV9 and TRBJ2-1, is DSGVTQTPKHLITATGQRVTLRCSPRSGDLSVYWYQQSLDQGLQFLIQYYNGEERAKGNILERFSAQQFPDLHSELNLSSLELGDSALYFCASSVGVGVTYNEQFFGPGTRLTVL.

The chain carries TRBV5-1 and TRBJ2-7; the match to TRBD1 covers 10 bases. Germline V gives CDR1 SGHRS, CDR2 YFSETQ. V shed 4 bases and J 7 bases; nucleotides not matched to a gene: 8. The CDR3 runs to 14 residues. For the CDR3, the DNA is TGCGCCAGCAGCCTTCGGGACAGGGGTGGGGAGCAGTACTTC. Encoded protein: CASSLRDRGGEQYF. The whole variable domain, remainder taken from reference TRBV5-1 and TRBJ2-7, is KAGVTQTPRYLIKTRGQQVTLSCSPISGHRSVSWYQQTPGQGLQFLFEYFSETQRNKGNFPGRFSGRQFSNSRSEMNVSTLELGDSALYLCASSLRDRGGEQYFGPGTRLTVT.

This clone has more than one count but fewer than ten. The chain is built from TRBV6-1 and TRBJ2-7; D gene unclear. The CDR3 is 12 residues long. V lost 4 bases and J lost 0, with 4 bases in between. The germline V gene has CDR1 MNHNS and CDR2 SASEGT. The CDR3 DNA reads TGTGCCAGCAGTGTTCACTCCTACGAGCAGTACTTC. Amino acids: CASSVHSYEQYF.